Detailed here is one TCR beta chain. This sample was taken from a study of beta chain features in type 1 diabetes. For the study at large: All of the samples together had roughly 98 million sorted cells examined.

The ends were cut back, 1 base at V and 1 base at J, with 7 bases in the middle. Per the germline V gene, CDR1 is GTSNPN and CDR2 is SVGIG (reference sequence). The CDR3 consists of 13 residues. Investigators reverse transcribed all isolated RNA, so they sequenced expressed TCRB transcripts. Produced via immunoSEQ multiplex PCR; TCRdb's table is partial and in-frame only. The table shows about 470,000 clones, with roughly 31% occurring only once. The chain uses TRBV30 and TRBJ2-5; TRBD2 might be the D (5 bases). Sample: naive CD4+ T cells from blood. The origin of this receptor is a man aged 18 to 30 in good health. The CDR3 is CAWSGTFQETQYF. CDR3 bases: TGTGCCTGGAGTGGGACTTTCCAAGAGACCCAGTACTTC. The entire variable domain, with the rest obtained from reference TRBV30 and TRBJ2-5, is as follows: SQTIHQWPATLVQPVGSPLSLECTVEGTSNPNLYWYRQAAGRGLQLLFYSVGIGQISSEVPQNLSASRPQDRQFILSSKKLLLSDSGFYLCAWSGTFQETQYFGPGTRLLVL.